The sequence of this T cell receptor beta chain was determined in a study of monozygotic twins with inflammatory bowel disease. Study outcomes and limitations: Patient repertoires may have gained variability from differing immunosuppressive treatments. TCRbeta diversity (inverse Simpson) was lower in IBD patients than in healthy co-twins. Lower sharing of clonotypes with other individuals was seen in IBD patients than in healthy twins. This was most marked in patients showing signs of disease activity.

As to this clonotype: Its antigen is still unknown.

Total RNA amounting to about 3,600 ng went into each TCR library. Reanalyzing the 5' RACE reads, TCRdb keeps one entry per CDR3 protein, without DNA. This sample carries over 110,000 distinct CDR3 sequences, with less than 2.5% going to the ten biggest clones. The CDR3 has 12 amino acids. Germline V gene lookup returns CDR1 KGHSH and CDR2 LQKENI. The TCR comes from a human donor with ulcerative colitis or Crohn's disease, or a healthy co-twin of an affected twin (not recorded which). V usage is TRBV18 and J usage is TRBJ2-7. Input material: blood. CDR3 amino acids: CATAGSLNEQYF.